This T cell receptor (beta chain) was sequenced during a study of regulatory T cells in long-lasting Graves disease. Libraries of TCR beta came from iRepertoire HTBI primers plus Arm-PCR of CDR3 regions. A single record per CDR3 protein comes from TCRdb applying MiXCR to the multiplex PCR reads. The sample records hundreds of thousands of distinct CDR3 sequences, roughly a sixth being singletons. This clonotype was observed at least ten times. Trimming took 4 bases from V and 4 from J, leaving 8 bases between them. The CDR3 contains 12 residues. Germline V gives CDR1 ENHRY, CDR2 SYGVKD. Time point: newly diagnosed GD, antithyroid drugs for less than 3 months. Researchers made the TCR library from RNA that was extracted from PBMCs. The sample was also linked to a second study, of T cells in Graves' hyperthyroidism and ophthalmopathy. As reported in that work: An initial round of RT-PCR targeting the TCR CDR3 relied on the HTBI primer set.

The chain combines TRBV10-3 with TRBJ2-7; D gene unclear. The source was peripheral blood mononuclear cells (PBMCs), collected at new diagnosis, from a patient treated with antithyroid drugs. The receptor was derived from a woman aged 35 to 59 with Graves disease. In nucleotides, the CDR3 is TGTGCCATCAGTGTGAAGGGTTACGAGCAGTACTTC. This sequence encodes CAISVKGYEQYF.